Each of the 21 T cell receptor beta chains below was sequenced from the same sample in a study of technical replicates of blood from several donors. Sequencing was performed with immunoSEQ multiplex PCR; in TCRdb, only in-frame clones are kept and a portion is missing. The sample has tens of thousands of clones, approximately 95% seen once; the top ten hold 0.25% to 0.3%. The sample was T cells isolated from PBMCs. The receptor source for this set is a human donor in good health.

The CDR3 bases are TGTGCCAGCTTATCGGGGGGCAGGACGATTTACGGAGGGCAGTACTTC. It codes for CASLSGGRTIYGGQYF. The chain carries TRBV28 and TRBJ2-7; a possible D gene is TRBD2 (7 bases). Germline V gives CDR1 MDHEN, CDR2 SYDVKM. With 8 bases removed from V and 9 bases from J, the gap between germline ends came to 29 bases. The CDR3 length is 16 residues.

V is TRBV6-1 and J is TRBJ2-5; 7 bases fit TRBD1. CDR1 and CDR2 (germline): MNHNS, SASEGT. The CDR3 runs to 14 residues. V was pared by 4 bases and J by 2 bases, with 4 bases of the junction left unmatched. In nucleotides, the CDR3 is TGTGCCAGCAGTGCGACAGGGATGCAAGAGACCCAGTACTTC. Amino acids: CASSATGMQETQYF.

The rearrangement joins TRBV2 to TRBJ1-5, with D perhaps matching TRBD1 (5 bases). This CDR3 has 15 amino acids. Trimming cost V 2 bases and J 7 bases, with 15 bases left between them. Germline CDR1 is SNHLY and CDR2 is FYNNEI. CDR3 amino acids: CASSERPRAGQPQHF. CDR3 in DNA: TGTGCCAGCAGTGAAAGGCCTAGGGCAGGGCAGCCCCAGCATTTT.

This chain uses TRBV7-2 with TRBJ1-5, with a possible D match to TRBD1 (5 bases). The CDR3 consists of 16 residues. The germline CDR1 and CDR2 sequences are SGHTA and FQGNSA. Between the trimmed V and J ends, which lost 5 bases and 2 bases, there was a span of 16 bases. The CDR3 region is CASSPRSGTGNQPQHF. Written as DNA, the CDR3 is TGTGCCAGCAGCCCCAGAAGCGGGACGGGCAATCAGCCCCAGCATTTT.

The V call is TRBV28, the J call TRBJ2-7; 7 bases are shared with TRBD2. Unmatched junction bases numbered 14, after V lost 7 bases and J lost 2 bases. The CDR3 sequence is 16 residues long. Germline assignment: CDR1 MDHEN and CDR2 SYDVKM. The CDR3 sequence: CASTLGAGRGPYEQYF. Here the CDR3 DNA reads TGTGCCAGCACCCTAGGAGCGGGGAGGGGACCCTACGAGCAGTACTTC. Using reference TRBV28 and TRBJ2-7 for the parts outside the CDR3, the full variable domain is DVKVTQSSRYLVKRTGEKVFLECVQDMDHENMFWYRQDPGLGLRLIYFSYDVKMKEKGDIPEGYSVSREKKERFSLILESASTNQTSMYLCASTLGAGRGPYEQYFGPGTRLTVT.

The rearrangement links TRBV2 to TRBJ2-2, with D maybe TRBD1 (5 bases). Germline CDR1 is SNHLY and CDR2 is FYNNEI. V gave up 3 bases and J gave up 1 base, with 9 bases separating them. The CDR3 covers 15 residues. The CDR3 sequence is CASSDFQGNTGELFF. CDR3 sequence (DNA): TGTGCCAGCAGTGATTTCCAGGGGAACACCGGGGAGCTGTTTTTT.

V is TRBV4-1 and J is TRBJ2-7; 9 bases fit TRBD1. Germline CDR1 reads MGHRA; CDR2 reads YSYEKL. The CDR3 loop spans 16 amino acids. Trimming removed 4 bases from V and 1 base from J; junction bases left unmatched: 8. The CDR3: CASSRGGQGQSYEQYF. The CDR3 DNA is TGCGCCAGCAGCCGAGGAGGACAGGGGCAATCCTACGAGCAGTACTTC.

The V call is TRBV2, the J call TRBJ2-6; TRBD1 agrees at 8 bases. J was trimmed by 2 bases and V by 8 bases; bases with no gene match: 2. The CDR3 runs 14 residues. CDR1 and CDR2 (germline): SNHLY, FYNNEI. CDR3: CASLQGAGANVLTF. CDR3 nucleotide sequence: TGTGCCAGCTTACAGGGGGCTGGGGCCAACGTCCTGACTTTC.

The J gene is TRBJ2-7, the V gene TRBV7-9; 8 bases match TRBD1. Germline V gives CDR1 SEHNR, CDR2 FQNEAQ (reference sequence). The CDR3 loop spans 15 amino acids. Germline trimming cut 5 bases from V and 1 base from J; bases unmatched to any gene: 7. The CDR3 here is CASSQGASRSYEQYF. The CDR3 nucleotides read TGTGCCAGCAGCCAGGGGGCGTCTCGATCCTACGAGCAGTACTTC.

To note about this clone: A junction end diverges from the germline sequence, so it may reflect a read error. The genes are TRBV2 and TRBJ1-5, with 12 bases that match TRBD1. This CDR3 is built from 15 residues. CDR1 and CDR2 (germline): SNHLY, FYNNEI. The CDR3 nucleotides read TGTGCCAGCAGTGCCGGGACAGGGGGCAACCAGCCCCAGCATTTT. Its translation: CASSAGTGGNQPQHF.

The chain is built from TRBV7-9 and TRBJ2-3; TRBD2 matches at 11 bases. The CDR3 runs to 17 residues. J gave up 6 bases and V 2 bases, and 10 bases lay outside the gene matches. Germline lookup yields CDR1 SEHNR and CDR2 FQNEAQ (reference sequence). Here the CDR3 reads CASSLFLAGGLVDTQYF. As DNA, the CDR3 is TGTGCCAGCAGCTTATTTCTAGCGGGAGGATTGGTGGATACGCAGTATTTT.

The chain links TRBV11-2 to TRBJ2-2; D gene ambiguous. V was shortened by 1 base and J by 0 bases, with 12 bases between the two germline ends. Germline V gives CDR1 SGHAT, CDR2 FQNNGV. The CDR3 is 17 amino acids. CDR3 protein: CASSLAQVLANTGELFF. The CDR3 nucleotides are TGTGCCAGCAGCTTAGCCCAGGTTCTTGCGAACACCGGGGAGCTGTTTTTT.

The chain joins TRBV7-9 to TRBJ1-2, with D perhaps TRBD1 (6 bases). The CDR3 consists of 13 residues. V was cut by 5 bases and J by 3 bases, with 10 bases left in between. The germline CDR1 and CDR2 sequences are SEHNR and FQNEAQ (reference sequence). CDR3 sequence: CASSPGADYGYTF. Written as DNA, the CDR3 is TGTGCCAGCAGCCCAGGGGCCGACTATGGCTACACCTTC.

The rearrangement uses TRBV7-9 and TRBJ1-4; TRBD1 aligns across 7 bases. The junction had 5 bases not matched to a gene; V was cut back by 5 bases and J by 5 bases. The CDR3 spans 14 residues. CDR1 and CDR2 (germline): SEHNR, FQNEAQ (reference sequence). The chain's CDR3 is CASSGDSHNEKLFF. The DNA of the CDR3 is TGTGCCAGCAGCGGGGACAGTCACAATGAAAAACTGTTTTTT.

The chain uses TRBV14 and TRBJ2-7; possible D gene TRBD1, 6 bases. CDR1 is SGHDN, CDR2 FVKESK, per germline. CDR3 length equals 15 residues. V lost 0 bases to trimming and J lost 3 bases, with 12 bases between them. The CDR3 reads CASSQEGDRIYEQYF. The CDR3 region has the DNA TGTGCCAGCAGCCAAGAAGGAGACAGGATCTACGAGCAGTACTTC.

V and J are TRBV27 and TRBJ2-7, with 7 bases matching TRBD1. V lost 7 bases, J lost 4 bases, and 16 bases stayed unmatched. Germline V gene sequence: CDR1 MNHEY, CDR2 SMNVEV (reference sequence). This CDR3 region has 16 residues. This CDR3 reads CASKQGTAYSSYEQYF. DNA for the CDR3: TGTGCCAGCAAACAGGGGACAGCTTACTCCTCTTACGAGCAGTACTTC.

V gene TRBV9 combines with J gene TRBJ2-5; 7 bases agree with TRBD2. The CDR3 runs to 15 residues. Germline CDR1 SGDLS, CDR2 YYNGEE. Trimming cost V 0 bases and J 5 bases; bases outside gene matches: 7. As DNA, the CDR3 is TGTGCCAGCAGCGTAGAAGGAGGGGAGGGGGAGACCCAGTACTTC. It encodes CASSVEGGEGETQYF.

The genes are TRBV27 and TRBJ2-7; perhaps TRBD1 as D (6 bases). Trimming stripped 2 bases from V and 6 bases from J, with 23 bases between. CDR1 is MNHEY, CDR2 SMNVEV, per germline (reference sequence). The CDR3 length is 17 residues. The CDR3 sequence: CASSLSRWTAAAIEQYF. The CDR3 coding sequence is TGTGCCAGCAGTTTAAGCCGTTGGACAGCCGCAGCTATCGAGCAGTACTTC.

The V gene is TRBV6-6, the J gene TRBJ1-2, with D possibly matching TRBD1 (6 bases). There are 13 residues in the CDR3. Germline-derived CDR1 and CDR2 are MNHNY and SVGAGI (reference sequence). V dropped 5 bases and J dropped 2 bases, with 9 bases sitting between them. CDR3 DNA sequence: TGTGCCAGCAGTACAGACAGGAACTATGGCTACACCTTC. Its translation: CASSTDRNYGYTF.

This clone is a singleton in its sample. V is TRBV2 and J is TRBJ2-3; 10 nucleotides match TRBD2. Losses at the gene ends were 4 bases for V and 5 bases for J; bases not matched to a gene: 3. Germline values: CDR1 SNHLY, CDR2 FYNNEI. The CDR3 covers 14 residues. For the CDR3, the DNA is TGTGCCAGCAGTGTGCTAGCGGGGGAAGATACGCAGTATTTT. Protein: CASSVLAGEDTQYF.

The gene calls are TRBV5-1 and TRBJ2-5; D unclear. The CDR3 covers 13 residues. In germline, CDR1 is SGHRS, CDR2 YFSETQ. The V end was cut by 0 bases, the J end by 4 bases, with 7 bases between. CDR3 region: CASSLATIETQYF. The CDR3 DNA follows: TGCGCCAGCAGCTTGGCGACAATAGAGACCCAGTACTTC.